The 4 T cell receptor beta chains below come from one sample, sequenced in a study of blood T cell repertoires in COVID-19. The assay was immunoSEQ multiplex PCR, and TCRdb's table has in-frame clones only and misses some. Here the sample spans 250,000 or so clones, about 80% being singletons. The sample taken for sequencing was peripheral blood. The receptors here all came from an elderly woman with acute or convalescent COVID-19.

This sequence joins TRBV10-1 and TRBJ1-4; perhaps TRBD1 as D (5 bases). The CDR3 totals 13 residues. Germline loops: CDR1 WNHNN, CDR2 SYGVQD (reference sequence). Trimming took off 5 bases at V and 5 bases at J, with 9 bases between the two ends. The CDR3 region is CASSTGWNEKLFF. The CDR3 DNA reads as TGCGCCAGCAGTACAGGATGGAATGAAAAACTGTTTTTT.

The rearrangement links TRBV5-1 to TRBJ2-5; D is perhaps TRBD1 (6 bases). Germline V lookup: CDR1 SGHRS, CDR2 YFSETQ. Trimming removed 4 bases from V and 4 bases from J, with 17 bases in between. The length of the CDR3 is 15 residues. The CDR3 is CASSPSGVRSETQYF. CDR3 nucleotide sequence: TGCGCCAGCAGCCCCTCAGGGGTACGTTCAGAGACCCAGTACTTC.

The chain combines TRBV10-3 with TRBJ1-5; 7 bases are shared with TRBD1. In germline, CDR1 is ENHRY, CDR2 SYGVKD. V gave up 2 bases and J gave up 4 bases; unmatched junction bases: 2. The CDR3 extends over 14 amino acids. The CDR3 region is CAISEIQGNQPQHF. As DNA, the CDR3 is TGTGCCATCAGTGAGATACAGGGGAATCAGCCCCAGCATTTT.

The V call is TRBV2, the J call TRBJ1-5; weak D call: TRBD1 (5 bases). This CDR3 is built from 15 residues. The germline V gene has CDR1 SNHLY and CDR2 FYNNEI. V shed 2 bases and J shed 2 bases, with 10 bases lying between them. The CDR3 coding sequence is TGTGCCAGCAGTGAACTGGGGCTCCGCAATCAGCCCCAGCATTTT. Translated, it gives CASSELGLRNQPQHF.